Reported below is one TCR beta chain. The sample comes from a study of cytomegalovirus exposure and HLA in healthy donors. Primers: 60 Vbeta forward and 13 Jbeta reverse. Using immunoSEQ multiplex PCR, the repertoire was profiled, and TCRdb retains in-frame clones only, with some absent. This table holds 190,000 or so clones, about 85% found once. The germline V gene encodes CDR1 MNHEY and CDR2 SVGAGI. This CDR3 has 14 residues. V dropped 7 bases and J dropped 0 bases, with 12 bases sitting between them. The chain uses TRBV6-5 and TRBJ1-2, with a tentative D call TRBD1 (5 bases). This TCR was sampled from a male donor in good health and CMV-seropositive. The sequencing input was PBMCs. CDR3 amino acids: CASKVDSPNYGYTF. CDR3 sequence (DNA): TGTGCCAGCAAAGTAGACAGCCCTAACTATGGCTACACCTTC.